These T cell receptor beta chains were read from a single sample in a study of T cell clones after liver transplantation. Generated by immunoSEQ multiplex PCR, the TCRdb table keeps only in-frame clones and is missing some. Of 45,000 to 60,000 clones in the sample, roughly 70% were seen once. The specimen was CD4+ T cells from blood, collected at the 22-month timepoint. These receptors all stem from a human patient who received a liver transplant. These T cells may partly come from the graft donor. Both conserved end residues are part of each CDR3. A D gene is named only where the DNA matches it firmly. Size tells how often a clone was seen (once, few, many) or the class of an expanded clone, and some rows leave it out.

j_gene,v_gene,d_gene,abundance,len,CDR3aa,CDR3nt
TRBJ2-3,TRBV27,TRBD2,.,17,CASSPRLAVISTDTQYF,TGTGCCAGCAGTCCCAGACTAGCGGTGATTAGCACAGATACGCAGTATTTT
TRBJ1-6,TRBV28,.,many,12,CASSLLASPLHF,TGTGCCAGCAGTTTATTAGCGTCACCCCTCCACTTT
TRBJ2-5,TRBV7-9,.,.,15,CASSLDGLDEETQYF,TGTGCCAGCAGCTTAGACGGGCTTGACGAGGAGACCCAGTACTTC
TRBJ1-6,TRBV30,.,.,17,CAWSVRPTGSYNSPLHF,TGTGCCTGGAGTGTACGGCCCACCGGCTCCTATAATTCACCCCTCCACTTT
TRBJ1-1,TRBV28,TRBD1,.,17,CASSLIGTGWLNTEAFF,TGTGCCAGCAGTTTAATCGGGACAGGGTGGCTTAACACTGAAGCTTTCTTT
TRBJ1-5,TRBV2,TRBD1,.,14,CASSEQGGHQPQHF,TGTGCCAGCAGTGAACAAGGGGGCCATCAGCCCCAGCATTTT
TRBJ1-1,TRBV4-1,.,.,15,CASSSDFQVRAEAFF,TGCGCCAGCAGCTCTGACTTCCAGGTCAGGGCTGAAGCTTTCTTT
TRBJ2-1,TRBV28,TRBD2,.,13,CASSPAAGGYQFF,TGTGCCAGCAGCCCCGCTGCGGGGGGCTATCAGTTCTTC
TRBJ1-4,TRBV5-4,.,.,15,CASSPGGTTNEKLFF,TGTGCCAGCAGCCCGGGGGGGACAACTAATGAAAAACTGTTTTTT
TRBJ2-7,TRBV5-1,.,.,14,CASSFLDRTYEQYF,TGCGCCAGCAGCTTCCTTGACAGAACCTACGAGCAGTACTTC
TRBJ2-1,TRBV11-3,.,.,15,CASSLGSSSYNEQFF,TGTGCCAGCAGCTTGGGCTCGAGCTCCTACAATGAGCAGTTCTTC
TRBJ2-3,TRBV11-2,.,.,17,CASSPFGGPGMTDTQYF,TGTGCCAGCAGCCCATTTGGGGGACCGGGTATGACAGATACGCAGTATTTT
TRBJ2-6,TRBV2,.,.,16,CASKRRWVLEANVLTF,TGTGCCAGCAAGCGAAGATGGGTACTGGAGGCCAACGTCCTGACTTTC
TRBJ1-1,TRBV25-1,.,.,15,CASSAYLAENTEAFF,TGTGCCAGCAGTGCGTACCTAGCGGAGAACACTGAAGCTTTCTTT
TRBJ1-3,TRBV14,TRBD1,.,16,CASSLRTGGPGNTIYF,TGTGCCAGCAGCCTGCGGACAGGGGGCCCCGGAAACACCATATATTTT
TRBJ1-2,TRBV30,.,.,13,CAWSPAAGLGYTF,TGTGCCTGGAGCCCCGCCGCAGGGCTCGGCTACACCTTC
TRBJ2-7,TRBV7-9,TRBD1,.,15,CASSRWGWTGGIQYF,TGTGCCAGCAGCAGGTGGGGTTGGACAGGGGGGATTCAGTACTTC
TRBJ1-2,TRBV28,TRBD1,few,15,CASSLSATGNYGYTF,TGTGCCAGCAGTTTATCGGCGACAGGGAACTATGGCTACACCTTC
TRBJ1-1,TRBV6-4,.,.,14,CASSANGLNTEAFF,TGTGCCAGCAGCGCTAACGGGCTAAACACTGAAGCTTTCTTT
TRBJ2-7,TRBV7-2,.,.,14,CASSVRTASYEQYF,TGTGCCAGCAGCGTAAGGACAGCTTCCTACGAGCAGTACTTC
TRBJ2-5,TRBV4-2,.,few,15,CASSQKIGGGETQYF,TGTGCCAGCAGCCAAAAGATAGGGGGAGGAGAGACCCAGTACTTC
TRBJ2-5,TRBV7-8,TRBD2,.,16,CASTPEGLATPETQYF,TGTGCCAGCACCCCTGAGGGACTAGCGACTCCAGAGACCCAGTACTTC
TRBJ1-2,TRBV4-2,.,.,17,CASSQDSGGAPFDGYTF,TGTGCCAGCAGCCAAGATTCGGGGGGGGCGCCGTTTGATGGCTACACCTTC
TRBJ1-1,TRBV30,TRBD1,few,14,CAWRVGRGVTEAFF,TGTGCCTGGAGGGTCGGCAGGGGGGTGACTGAAGCTTTCTTT
TRBJ1-5,TRBV4-1,.,many,16,CASSQAGLGSNQPQHF,TGCGCCAGCAGCCAGGCGGGGTTGGGGAGCAATCAGCCCCAGCATTTT
TRBJ2-7,TRBV29-1,TRBD1,.,15,CSVEVSGTESYEQYF,TGCAGCGTTGAAGTATCCGGGACAGAATCCTACGAGCAGTACTTC
TRBJ2-2,TRBV7-3,TRBD1,.,15,CASSLRTGLAGELFF,TGTGCCAGCAGCTTAAGGACAGGGCTGGCCGGGGAGCTGTTTTTT
TRBJ2-7,TRBV10-3,.,once,14,CAIRTGLEDYEQYF,TGTGCCATCCGTACGGGACTGGAAGACTACGAGCAGTACTTC
TRBJ1-2,TRBV6-6,.,.,13,CASSYGLGDGYTF,TGTGCCAGCAGTTACGGTTTAGGGGATGGCTACACCTTC
TRBJ2-3,TRBV7-3,.,.,15,CASSPRAGTGDTQYF,TGTGCCAGCAGCCCCCGGGCGGGGACGGGAGATACGCAGTATTTT
TRBJ2-3,TRBV10-1,.,few,13,CASSEVGGRTQYF,TGCGCCAGCAGTGAAGTCGGGGGACGCACGCAGTATTTT
TRBJ1-1,TRBV18,.,once,14,CASSPPGMNTEAFF,TGTGCCAGCTCACCACCAGGGATGAACACTGAAGCTTTCTTT
TRBJ1-5,TRBV30,.,.,12,CAWSVAGQPQHF,TGTGCCTGGAGTGTCGCAGGTCAGCCCCAGCATTTT
TRBJ2-2,TRBV19,.,once,13,CASSISGVGELFF,TGTGCCAGTAGTATATCGGGGGTCGGGGAGCTGTTTTTT
TRBJ1-2,TRBV5-6,.,.,14,CASSLGGAGYGYTF,TGTGCCAGCAGCTTGGGGGGGGCCGGCTATGGCTACACCTTC
TRBJ2-7,TRBV7-9,.,.,16,CASSSKTVAGNYEQYF,TGTGCCAGCAGCTCCAAGACAGTTGCGGGGAACTACGAGCAGTACTTC
TRBJ1-5,TRBV2,.,.,15,CASSARRYSNQPQHF,TGTGCCAGCAGTGCCAGGAGGTATAGCAATCAGCCCCAGCATTTT
TRBJ2-1,TRBV28,TRBD2,.,17,CASSSPGGTSLVTKQFF,TGTGCCAGCAGTTCCCCAGGGGGGACTAGCCTAGTTACAAAGCAGTTCTTC
TRBJ2-5,TRBV4-2,TRBD2,.,17,CASSQVLAGAWGETQYF,TGTGCCAGCAGCCAAGTACTAGCGGGGGCCTGGGGAGAGACCCAGTACTTC
TRBJ2-7,TRBV6-5,TRBD1,.,13,CASSRGQGHEQYF,TGTGCCAGCAGTCGCGGACAGGGCCACGAGCAGTACTTC
TRBJ1-4,TRBV5-1,.,.,15,CASSLGGLANEKLFF,TGCGCCAGCAGCTTGGGGGGTTTGGCTAATGAAAAACTGTTTTTT
TRBJ2-3,TRBV7-7,TRBD2,.,16,CASSQSPSGGASAQYF,TGTGCTAGCAGCCAGAGCCCTAGCGGGGGGGCCTCAGCGCAGTATTTT
TRBJ2-1,TRBV11-2,.,.,15,CASSPTGGYRNEQFF,TGTGCCAGCAGCCCGACAGGAGGTTACAGGAATGAGCAGTTCTTC
TRBJ2-3,TRBV6-4,.,.,15,CASSVGGRSTDTQYF,TGTGCCAGCAGTGTCGGGGGCCGAAGCACAGATACGCAGTATTTT
TRBJ2-5,TRBV11-1,.,.,14,CASSSGQGGETQYF,TGTGCCAGCAGCTCTGGACAGGGAGGGGAGACCCAGTACTTC